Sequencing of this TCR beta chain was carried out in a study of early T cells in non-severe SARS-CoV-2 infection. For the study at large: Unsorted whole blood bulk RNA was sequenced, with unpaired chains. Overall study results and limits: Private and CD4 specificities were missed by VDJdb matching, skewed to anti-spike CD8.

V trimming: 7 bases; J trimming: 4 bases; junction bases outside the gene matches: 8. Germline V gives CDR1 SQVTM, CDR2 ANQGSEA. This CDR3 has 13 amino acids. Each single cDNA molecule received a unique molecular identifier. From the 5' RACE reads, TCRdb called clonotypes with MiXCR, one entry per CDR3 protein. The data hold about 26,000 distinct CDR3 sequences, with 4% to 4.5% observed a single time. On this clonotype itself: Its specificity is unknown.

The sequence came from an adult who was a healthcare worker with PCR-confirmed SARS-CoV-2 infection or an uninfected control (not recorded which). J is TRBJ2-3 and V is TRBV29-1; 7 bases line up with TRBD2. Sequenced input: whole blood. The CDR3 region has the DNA TGCAGCGCTTCGACTAGCTCGGCAGATACGCAGTATTTT. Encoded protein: CSASTSSADTQYF.